The 31 T cell receptor beta chains in this list originate from one sample, sequenced in a study of cytomegalovirus exposure and HLA in healthy donors. Primers: 60 Vbeta forward and 13 Jbeta reverse. The assay was immunoSEQ multiplex PCR, and TCRdb's table has in-frame clones only and misses some. The sample lists 120,000 to 150,000 clones; roughly 88% were seen once. The sequencing input was PBMCs. The origin of the receptors is a woman between 40 and 55 years old in good health and CMV-seronegative.

Details on this clone: This sample also contains other DNA sequences that code for the same CDR3. The genes are TRBV5-1 and TRBJ2-3; TRBD2 agrees at 7 bases. Germline CDR1 SGHRS, CDR2 YFSETQ. V shed 0 bases and J 3 bases; nucleotides not matched to a gene: 4. The CDR3 has 15 residues. CDR3 coding DNA: TGCGCCAGCAGCTTGGGGTCTAGCGGTACAGATACGCAGTATTTT. It is translated as CASSLGSSGTDTQYF.

The chain links TRBV25-1 to TRBJ2-1; perhaps TRBD2 as D (6 bases). CDR1 and CDR2 (germline): MGHDK, SYGVNS. CDR3 size: 16 residues. V shed 2 bases and J shed 4 bases, with 15 bases lying between them. The CDR3 here is CASSEGGSLGYNEQFF. In nucleotides, the CDR3 is TGTGCCAGCAGTGAAGGGGGGTCATTAGGGTACAATGAGCAGTTCTTC. The full variable domain, its missing parts supplied by reference TRBV25-1 and TRBJ2-1, is EADIYQTPRYLVIGTGKKITLECSQTMGHDKMYWYQQDPGMELHLIHYSYGVNSTEKGDLSSESTVSRIRTEHFPLTLESARPSHTSQYLCASSEGGSLGYNEQFFGPGTRLTVL.

The chain has TRBV6-1 and TRBJ2-7; D perhaps matches TRBD1 (5 bases). With 5 bases removed from V and 9 bases from J, the gap between germline ends came to 14 bases. CDR3 size: 12 residues. CDR1 is MNHNS, CDR2 SASEGT, per germline. The CDR3 here is CASSIGALGQYF. CDR3 DNA: TGTGCCAGCAGTATAGGGGCGTTGGGGCAGTACTTC.

V and J are TRBV2 and TRBJ1-1; D uncertain. Germline loops: CDR1 SNHLY, CDR2 FYNNEI. The CDR3 is 13 amino acids. Between the trimmed V and J ends, which lost 10 bases and 3 bases, there was a span of 15 bases. The CDR3 loop reads CATHRGRDTEAFF. The CDR3 DNA follows: TGTGCCACCCACAGAGGGAGGGACACTGAAGCTTTCTTT.

The chain carries TRBV19 and TRBJ2-1; TRBD2 matches 8 bases. The CDR3 loop spans 16 amino acids. After removal of 5 bases from V and 9 bases from J, the junction contained 15 bases not matched to a gene. CDR1 is LNHDA and CDR2 is SQIVND in the germline V gene (reference sequence). CDR3 coding DNA: TGTGCCAGTAGTGCCCGGGGGACTAGTTGGAGTGGTGAGCAGTTCTTC. This sequence encodes CASSARGTSWSGEQFF.

This chain links TRBV29-1 with TRBJ1-5; no firm D call. The V end lost 4 bases, the J end lost 2 bases, and 9 bases lay between the germline ends. The CDR3 runs to 13 residues. The germline gives CDR1 SQVTM, CDR2 ANQGSEA. CDR3 loop: CSVALGGNQPQHF. The CDR3 nucleotides read TGCAGCGTTGCCCTAGGAGGCAATCAGCCCCAGCATTTT.

The rearrangement uses TRBV7-2 and TRBJ2-1; D ambiguous. The CDR3 consists of 15 residues. The germline gives CDR1 SGHTA, CDR2 FQGNSA. V was cut by 7 bases and J by 6 bases, with 19 bases left in between. CDR3 protein: CASTQMLASSNEQFF. DNA for the CDR3: TGTGCCAGCACCCAAATGTTGGCTAGTAGCAATGAGCAGTTCTTC.

A word on this clone: One end of the junction is discordant with germline, which a read error may explain. The genes are TRBV6-1 and TRBJ1-3; unclear D gene. This CDR3 is 14 amino acids long. CDR1 is MNHNS, CDR2 SASEGT, per germline. CDR3: CASWGGGSGSTIYF. CDR3 nucleotide sequence: TGTGCCAGCTGGGGAGGCGGCTCTGGAAGCACCATATATTTT.

The V and J genes are TRBV7-9 and TRBJ2-4; possible D gene TRBD2, 5 bases. This CDR3 comprises 17 residues. Germline CDR1 reads SEHNR; CDR2 reads FQNEAQ (reference sequence). The V end lost 5 bases, the J end lost 0 bases, and 17 bases lay between the germline ends. CDR3 residues: CASSPELGMLAKNIQYF. The CDR3 DNA is TGTGCCAGCAGCCCGGAACTAGGCATGTTAGCCAAAAACATTCAGTACTTC.

The rearrangement links TRBV27 to TRBJ2-3, with D maybe TRBD1 (6 bases). The V gene's germline CDR1 is MNHEY and CDR2 SMNVEV (reference sequence). V was clipped by 9 bases and J by 2 bases, with 15 bases between them. This CDR3 contains 14 residues. For the CDR3, the DNA is TGTGCCAGGATAGACAGGAAATTCACAGATACGCAGTATTTT. Its translation: CARIDRKFTDTQYF.

In DNA, the CDR3 is TGTGCCAGCAGCCGGACAGGGCCCTTTGGCTACACCTTC. Translation: CASSRTGPFGYTF. The V call is TRBV14, the J call TRBJ1-2; 8 bases match TRBD1. V shed 4 bases and J 7 bases; nucleotides not matched to a gene: 5. This CDR3 has 13 amino acids. Germline lookup yields CDR1 SGHDN and CDR2 FVKESK.

The table lists this clone with a few counts. Compared with germline, one end of the junction differs, possibly owing to a read error. This chain links TRBV5-4 with TRBJ1-1, with 8 bases fitting TRBD1. Germline V gene data show CDR1 as SGHNT and CDR2 as YYREEE (reference sequence). The CDR3 contains 16 residues. In nucleotides, the CDR3 is TGTGCCAGCAGCTTGGGTCAGGGGGCCACGAACGCTGAAGCTTTCTTT. This gives the protein CASSLGQGATNAEAFF.

The gene calls are TRBV4-1 and TRBJ2-5; 11 nucleotides line up with TRBD2. The J segment lost 4 bases and the V segment lost 1 base, leaving 2 bases of the junction unmatched. Per germline, CDR1 MGHRA and CDR2 YSYEKL. The CDR3 has 15 residues. The CDR3 sequence: CASSQVAGGIETQYF. The CDR3 region has the DNA TGCGCCAGCAGCCAAGTAGCGGGAGGGATAGAGACCCAGTACTTC.

The chain combines TRBV5-1 with TRBJ2-3; D is possibly TRBD2 (6 bases). The length of the CDR3 is 14 residues. Trimming took off 6 bases at V and 1 base at J, with 12 bases between the two ends. Germline V CDR1 and CDR2: SGHRS, YFSETQ. The CDR3 nucleotides read TGCGCCAGCACCCCGGGAGCCGGCACAGATACGCAGTATTTT. Its protein is CASTPGAGTDTQYF.

The chain has TRBV5-6 and TRBJ2-7; D is perhaps TRBD2 (5 bases). The CDR3 runs 13 residues. V dropped 2 bases and J dropped 3 bases, with 9 bases sitting between them. Germline assignment: CDR1 SGHDT and CDR2 YYEEEE. CDR3 sequence reads: CASSFQRVYEQYF. The DNA of the CDR3 is TGTGCCAGCAGCTTTCAGAGGGTCTACGAGCAGTACTTC.

The chain recombines TRBV2 with TRBJ2-1; D might be TRBD1 (5 bases). Trimming took off 4 bases at V and 10 bases at J, with 11 bases between the two ends. The CDR3 has 12 residues. The V gene's germline CDR1 is SNHLY and CDR2 FYNNEI. In nucleotides, the CDR3 is TGTGCCAGCAGTGGGGGCGGAGCAGAGCAGTTCTTC. Translating gives CASSGGGAEQFF.

The chain uses TRBV5-1 and TRBJ2-3; TRBD2 aligns across 11 bases. The CDR3 spans 16 residues. V lost 4 bases, J lost 0 bases, and 4 bases stayed unmatched. CDR1 SGHRS and CDR2 YFSETQ come from the germline V gene. The CDR3 reads CASSPGLAESTDTQYF. CDR3 DNA sequence: TGCGCCAGCAGCCCGGGACTAGCGGAAAGCACAGATACGCAGTATTTT. Full variable domain (missing parts from reference TRBV5-1 and TRBJ2-3): KAGVTQTPRYLIKTRGQQVTLSCSPISGHRSVSWYQQTPGQGLQFLFEYFSETQRNKGNFPGRFSGRQFSNSRSEMNVSTLELGDSALYLCASSPGLAESTDTQYFGPGTRLTVL.

The chain uses TRBV28 and TRBJ2-5; maybe TRBD1 (6 bases). The CDR3 is 13 amino acids. Trimming shortened V by 8 bases and J by 7 bases, and 17 bases separated the two germline ends. Germline V lookup: CDR1 MDHEN, CDR2 SYDVKM. DNA for the CDR3: TGTGCCAGCTCAGGACAGCCGGTCGGGACCCAGTACTTC. Translation: CASSGQPVGTQYF.

The chain employs TRBV5-1 and TRBJ1-2; a possible D gene is TRBD1 (6 bases). The CDR3 has 15 amino acids. V shed 0 bases and J shed 0 bases, with 9 bases lying between them. Germline assignment: CDR1 SGHRS and CDR2 YFSETQ. The CDR3 DNA sequence: TGCGCCAGCAGCTTGGTGGACAGTGCTAACTATGGCTACACCTTC. This sequence encodes CASSLVDSANYGYTF. The variable domain in full, with the rest retrieved from reference TRBV5-1 and TRBJ1-2, is KAGVTQTPRYLIKTRGQQVTLSCSPISGHRSVSWYQQTPGQGLQFLFEYFSETQRNKGNFPGRFSGRQFSNSRSEMNVSTLELGDSALYLCASSLVDSANYGYTFGSGTRLTVV.

In DNA, the CDR3 is TGTGCCAGCAGCGTAGGTATTAGCGGCCACACAGATACGCAGTATTTT. Translation: CASSVGISGHTDTQYF. This chain links TRBV9 with TRBJ2-3, with TRBD2 as a possible D gene (6 bases). Looked up from germline, CDR1 is SGDLS and CDR2 is YYNGEE. This CDR3 region has 16 residues. Deletions cut 0 bases from V and 2 bases from J, with 13 bases between.

On this clone: Other DNA sequences of this sample code for an identical CDR3. The V gene is TRBV5-1, the J gene TRBJ2-1; 9 bases align to TRBD2. V dropped 4 bases and J dropped 0; count of bases not matched to a gene: 2. CDR1 and CDR2 from the germline V gene are SGHRS and YFSETQ. The CDR3 loop spans 15 amino acids. Written as DNA, the CDR3 is TGCGCCAGCAGCCTACTAGCGGGCTCCTACAATGAGCAGTTCTTC. This sequence encodes CASSLLAGSYNEQFF.

Here the CDR3 reads CASRGLGSTDTQYF. CDR3 nucleotides: TGTGCCAGCAGGGGACTAGGGAGCACAGATACGCAGTATTTT. The chain combines TRBV5-4 with TRBJ2-3, with 8 bases matching TRBD2. Per germline, CDR1 SGHNT and CDR2 YYREEE (reference sequence). CDR3 length: 14 amino acids. V shed 5 bases, J shed 0 bases, and the junction held 2 bases outside the gene matches. Full variable domain (remainder filled in from reference TRBV5-4 and TRBJ2-3): ETGVTQSPTHLIKTRGQQVTLRCSSQSGHNTVSWYQQALGQGPQFIFQYYREEENGRGNFPPRFSGLQFPNYSSELNVNALELDDSALYLCASRGLGSTDTQYFGPGTRLTVL.

V is TRBV29-1 and J is TRBJ2-1, with D perhaps TRBD2 (7 bases). The CDR3 covers 13 residues. The V gene's germline CDR1 is SQVTM and CDR2 ANQGSEA. The CDR3 sequence is CAGAAGDYNEQFF. In nucleotides, the CDR3 is TGCGCGGGGGCGGCAGGGGATTACAATGAGCAGTTCTTC.

This clone was recorded once. J is TRBJ2-2 and V is TRBV11-3; no firm D call. This CDR3 comprises 14 residues. Trimming left V 3 bases short and J 2 bases short, with 7 bases between. The germline CDR1 and CDR2 sequences are SGHNT and YENEEA. The CDR3 DNA follows: TGTGCCAGCAGCTTGGCCCAAAACACCGGGGAGCTGTTTTTT. It yields the protein CASSLAQNTGELFF.

The chain carries TRBV6-1 and TRBJ1-5; the D gene is possibly TRBD1 (6 bases). The CDR3 totals 15 residues. Trimming removed 0 bases at V and 9 bases at J, with 15 bases between. The germline CDR1 and CDR2 sequences are MNHNS and SASEGT. Here the CDR3 DNA reads TGTGCCAGCAGTGAAGCGAGGGACACCTACCGGCCCCAGCATTTT. As protein: CASSEARDTYRPQHF.

This chain joins TRBV5-6 and TRBJ2-3, with TRBD2 matching over 9 bases. CDR3 length equals 17 residues. V shed 1 base, J shed 6 bases, and the junction held 12 bases outside the gene matches. CDR1 SGHDT and CDR2 YYEEEE come from the germline V gene. CDR3 residues: CASSLIASGNEGDTQYF. The DNA of the CDR3 is TGTGCCAGCAGCTTGATTGCTAGCGGGAACGAGGGGGATACGCAGTATTTT.

This chain links TRBV9 with TRBJ2-1; D uncertain. The germline CDR1 and CDR2 sequences are SGDLS and YYNGEE. V lost 1 base, J lost 5 bases, and 16 bases lay in between. This CDR3 region has 16 residues. As DNA, the CDR3 is TGTGCCAGCAGCGTAAGAGTTTCTCCCCTAGACAATGAGCAGTTCTTC. Its translation: CASSVRVSPLDNEQFF.

This rearrangement joins TRBV5-1 to TRBJ2-2; no reliable D call. The CDR3 totals 14 residues. Per the germline V gene, CDR1 is SGHRS and CDR2 is YFSETQ. The ends were cut back, 6 bases at V and 2 bases at J, with 11 bases in the middle. The CDR3 bases are TGCGCCAGCAAGAGAGTCGAAAACACCGGGGAGCTGTTTTTT. As protein: CASKRVENTGELFF. Variable domain in full (rest from reference TRBV5-1 and TRBJ2-2): KAGVTQTPRYLIKTRGQQVTLSCSPISGHRSVSWYQQTPGQGLQFLFEYFSETQRNKGNFPGRFSGRQFSNSRSEMNVSTLELGDSALYLCASKRVENTGELFFGEGSRLTVL.

In this sample, this clone turned up once. Compared with germline, one end of the junction differs, possibly owing to a read error. CDR3 DNA sequence: TGTTCCAGCAGCTTAATCGGCACTGAAGCTTTCTTT. Protein sequence: CSSSLIGTEAFF. This rearrangement joins TRBV7-9 to TRBJ1-1, with D uncertain. Germline lookup yields CDR1 SEHNR and CDR2 FQNEAQ (reference sequence). The CDR3 extends over 12 amino acids. The full variable domain, with the rest looked up from reference TRBV7-9 and TRBJ1-1, is DTGVSQNPRHKITKRGQNVTFRCDPISEHNRLYWYRQTLGQGPEFLTYFQNEAQLEKSRLLSDRFSAERPKGSFSTLEIQRTEQGDSAMYLCSSSLIGTEAFFGQGTRLTVV.

The J gene is TRBJ2-2, the V gene TRBV7-3; 10 bases are shared with TRBD2. CDR3 length: 17 residues. After removal of 5 bases from V and 7 bases from J, the junction contained 13 bases not matched to a gene. The germline V gene encodes CDR1 SGHTA and CDR2 FQGTGA. The CDR3 here is CASSLSLGAGGSGELFF. The CDR3 DNA follows: TGTGCCAGCAGCCTCTCCCTGGGAGCGGGAGGGAGCGGGGAGCTGTTTTTT.

This sequence joins TRBV4-1 and TRBJ2-3; 11 positions agree with TRBD1. This CDR3 is built from 16 residues. The J segment lost 4 bases and the V segment lost 4 bases, leaving 7 bases of the junction unmatched. Germline V lookup: CDR1 MGHRA, CDR2 YSYEKL. The CDR3 loop reads CASSRGQGAVADTQYF. CDR3 DNA sequence: TGCGCCAGCAGCCGCGGACAGGGGGCGGTCGCAGATACGCAGTATTTT.